This TCR beta chain appears in the sequencing data of a study of naive and memory T cell subsets. This clonotype came up many times. Two oligonucleotides, mixed equimolar, formed the beta constant-region primer covering TRBC1 and TRBC2. An oligonucleotide with the SP2 primer and a 12-nucleotide UMI was ligated to the cDNA 3' end. TCRdb reanalysed the UMI-ligation and nested PCR reads using MiXCR and keeps one entry per CDR3 protein. This sample has 65,000 to 85,000 distinct CDR3 sequences, with around 13% found just once. The J segment lost 1 base and the V segment lost 4 bases, leaving 1 base of the junction unmatched. This CDR3 is built from 15 residues. CDR1 and CDR2 (germline): ENHRY, SYGVKD.

What was sequenced was central memory CD4+ T cells from blood. This TCR came from a human donor in good health. The chain recombines TRBV10-3 with TRBJ2-2; 9 nucleotides align to TRBD1. This chain's CDR3 is CAISAGQGNTGELFF. Written as DNA, the CDR3 is TGTGCCATCAGTGCGGGACAGGGGAACACCGGGGAGCTGTTTTTT.